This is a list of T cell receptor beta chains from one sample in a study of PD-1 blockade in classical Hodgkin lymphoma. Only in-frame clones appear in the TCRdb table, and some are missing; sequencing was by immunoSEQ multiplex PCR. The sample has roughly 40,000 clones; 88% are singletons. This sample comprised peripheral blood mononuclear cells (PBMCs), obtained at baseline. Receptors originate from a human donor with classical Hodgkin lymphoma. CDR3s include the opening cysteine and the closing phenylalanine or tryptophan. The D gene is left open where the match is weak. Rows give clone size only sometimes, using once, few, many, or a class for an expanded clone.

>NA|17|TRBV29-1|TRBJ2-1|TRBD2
TGCAGCGTTGAAGGTCGATGGGCGGGAGGTGACTACAATGAGCAGTTCTTC
CSVEGRWAGGDYNEQFF
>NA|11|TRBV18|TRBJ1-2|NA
TGTGCCAGTTCCGATTGGGAGGGCTACACCTTC
CASSDWEGYTF
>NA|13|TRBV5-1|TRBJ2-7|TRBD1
TGCGCCAGCAGCTATGACAGGGCCTACGAGCAGTACTTC
CASSYDRAYEQYF
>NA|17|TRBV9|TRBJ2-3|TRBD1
TGTGCCAGCAGCGTCGCGACAGGGGGCGCCGGGAGAGATACGCAGTATTTT
CASSVATGGAGRDTQYF
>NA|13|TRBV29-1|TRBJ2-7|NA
TGCAGCGTTGCTCGGGTCCCTTCCGAAGAGCAGTACTTC
CSVARVPSEEQYF
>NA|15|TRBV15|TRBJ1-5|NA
TGTGCCACCAGCAGAGATCGGGGGGCGGGATCGCCCCAGCATTTT
CATSRDRGAGSPQHF
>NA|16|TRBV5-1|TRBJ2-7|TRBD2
TGCGCCAGCAGCTTGGAGGCTAGCGGGAGGGCCTACGAGCAGTACTTC
CASSLEASGRAYEQYF
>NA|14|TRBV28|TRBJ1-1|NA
TGTGCCAGCAGCCGAGCGGGGTTGAACACTGAAGCTTTCTTT
CASSRAGLNTEAFF
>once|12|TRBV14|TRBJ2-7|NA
TGTGCCAGCAGCCAACAGGGGAGAGAGCAGTACTTC
CASSQQGREQYF
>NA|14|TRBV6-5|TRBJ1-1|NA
TGTGCCAGCAGTCGGGGGCCGGGGGGGGCTGAAGCTTTCTTT
CASSRGPGGAEAFF
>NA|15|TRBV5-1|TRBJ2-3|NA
TGCGCCAGCAGCTTGGAGGCTGCCAACACAGATACGCAGTATTTT
CASSLEAANTDTQYF
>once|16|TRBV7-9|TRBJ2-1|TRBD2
TGTGCCAGCAGCTCCCGGACTAGCGGGACCTACAATGAGCAGTTCTTC
CASSSRTSGTYNEQFF
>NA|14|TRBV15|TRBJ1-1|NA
TGTGCCACCAGCAGAGTCTCGGGGGACACTGAAGCTTTCTTT
CATSRVSGDTEAFF
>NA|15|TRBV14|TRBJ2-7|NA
TGTGCCAGCAGCCAAGAGGAATCGGGGGTTCTCGAGCAGTACTTC
CASSQEESGVLEQYF
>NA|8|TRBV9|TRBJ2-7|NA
TGTGCCGGACATAAGGAGTACTTC
CAGHKEYF
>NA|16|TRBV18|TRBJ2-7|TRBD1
TGTGCCAGCTCACCGGCTTCTTTAGGACAGGGCGTCGAGCAGTACTTC
CASSPASLGQGVEQYF
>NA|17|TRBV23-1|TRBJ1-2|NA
TGCGCCAGCAGTCATAGGACCCTTACCGCCGGGAGTTATGGCTACACCTTC
CASSHRTLTAGSYGYTF
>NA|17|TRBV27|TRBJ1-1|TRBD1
TGTGCCAGCATCAAGACAGGGACGCTAGTATTGAACACTGAAGCTTTCTTT
CASIKTGTLVLNTEAFF
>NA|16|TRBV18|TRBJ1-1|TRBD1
TGTGCCAGCTCACCCAAGACGGGACAGAAGAACACTGAAGCTTTCTTT
CASSPKTGQKNTEAFF
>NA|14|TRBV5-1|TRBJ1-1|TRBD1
TGCGCCAGCAGCCGGACAGGGGGGTTTACTGAAGCTTTCTTT
CASSRTGGFTEAFF
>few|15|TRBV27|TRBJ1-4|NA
TGTGCCAGCAGACCACTGGGCGGTGCAAATGAAAAACTGTTTTTT
CASRPLGGANEKLFF
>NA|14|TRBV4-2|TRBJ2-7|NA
TGTGCCAGCAGCCAAGAAAGAGCCCGACACGAGCAGTACTTC
CASSQERARHEQYF
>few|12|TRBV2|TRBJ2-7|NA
TGTGCCAGCAGTGAAGGACAGGTTCAGCAGTACTTC
CASSEGQVQQYF
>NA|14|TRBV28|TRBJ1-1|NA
TGTGCCAGCAGTCCCGGACAGATGAACACTGAAGCTTTCTTT
CASSPGQMNTEAFF
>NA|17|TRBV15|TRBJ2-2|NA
TGTGCCACCAGCCCCAAGGACAGCCGGTATAACACCGGGGAGCTGTTTTTT
CATSPKDSRYNTGELFF
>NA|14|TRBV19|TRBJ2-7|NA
TGTGCCAGTAAAAGAAGGGGCACCGCCTACGAGCAGTACTTC
CASKRRGTAYEQYF
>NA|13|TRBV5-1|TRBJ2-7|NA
TGCGCCAGCAGCTTGAAAGGGAACTACGAGCAGTACTTC
CASSLKGNYEQYF
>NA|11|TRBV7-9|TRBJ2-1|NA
TGTGCCAGCAGCCCTGGAGGCGAGCAGTTCTTC
CASSPGGEQFF
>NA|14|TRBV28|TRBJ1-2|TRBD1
TGTGCCAGGAACAGGGGGCGGGGATACTATGGCTACACCTTC
CARNRGRGYYGYTF
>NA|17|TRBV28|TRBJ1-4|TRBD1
TGTGCCAGCAGTTTACGCGGTTGGGACAGGAAAAGGGTTGAACTGTTTTTT
CASSLRGWDRKRVELFF
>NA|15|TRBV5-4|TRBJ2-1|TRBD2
TGTGCCAGCAGGAGCGGGGGGAGCTCCTACAATGAGCAGTTCTTC
CASRSGGSSYNEQFF
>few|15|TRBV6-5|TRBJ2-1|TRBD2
TGTGCCAGCAGCTTTACTAGCGATCCCTACAATGAGCAGTTCTTC
CASSFTSDPYNEQFF
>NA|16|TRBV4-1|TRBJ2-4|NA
TGCGCCAGCAGCCAAGATTATTCGGGCACCAAAAACATTCAGTACTTC
CASSQDYSGTKNIQYF
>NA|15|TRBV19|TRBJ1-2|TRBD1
TGTGCCAGTAGGCTCTTTGGACAGGGGCAGTATGGCTACACCTTC
CASRLFGQGQYGYTF
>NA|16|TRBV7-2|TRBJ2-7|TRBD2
TGTGCCAGCAGCTTAGGCCCTAGCGGCGGGGGTTACGAGCAGTACTTC
CASSLGPSGGGYEQYF
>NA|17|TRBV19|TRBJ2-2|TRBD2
TGTGCCAGTCTAGCGGGAGGGCCGTTCGCGAACACCGGGGAGCTGTTTTTT
CASLAGGPFANTGELFF
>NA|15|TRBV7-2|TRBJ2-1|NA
TGTGCCAGCAGCTTAGAACAGAGCTCCTACAATGAGCAGTTCTTC
CASSLEQSSYNEQFF
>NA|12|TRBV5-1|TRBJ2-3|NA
TGCGCCAGCAGCCGAAACACAGATACGCAGTATTTT
CASSRNTDTQYF
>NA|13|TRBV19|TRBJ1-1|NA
TGTGCCAGTAGTATAGATCGAGGGACTGAAGCTTTCTTT
CASSIDRGTEAFF
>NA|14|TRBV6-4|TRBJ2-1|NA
TGTGCCAGCAGTCAGGAGGGGGCTTACAATGAGCAGTTCTTC
CASSQEGAYNEQFF